This T cell receptor beta chain was recovered during a study of response to subunit inactivated influenza vaccine. Study-wide points: Every seasonal influenza vaccination brings in few new T cells, the authors suggested.

TCRdb reanalysed the RT-PCR reads using MiXCR and keeps one entry per CDR3 protein. This table holds hundreds of thousands of distinct CDR3 sequences, over 9% found once. Comments on this clonotype: Its specificity is unknown.

The V end lost 5 bases, the J end lost 5 bases, and 16 bases lay between the germline ends. The CDR3 extends over 14 amino acids. Germline V CDR1 and CDR2: SNHLY, FYNNEI. This TCR was recovered from a man in his fifties or sixties who received an inactivated influenza vaccine. The chain couples TRBV2 to TRBJ2-7; the D gene is possibly TRBD2 (6 bases). The material was non-naive T cells sorted from PBMCs, obtained about 14 days before vaccination. The CDR3: CASSLGGDLDEQYF. The CDR3 DNA reads TGTGCCAGCAGTCTCGGCGGGGACCTTGACGAGCAGTACTTC.